The 28 T cell receptor beta chains given below trace back to one sample, sequenced in a study of blood T cell repertoires in COVID-19. The protocol was immunoSEQ multiplex PCR, while the TCRdb copy is restricted to in-frame clones and leaves out a portion. The sample lists roughly 290,000 clones; more than 75% were seen once. The sequenced material came from peripheral blood. The source of these receptors is a woman aged 25 to 45 who had recovered from COVID-19.

The rearrangement joins TRBV10-3 to TRBJ1-5; D is possibly TRBD1 (6 bases). Germline CDR1 ENHRY, CDR2 SYGVKD. CDR3 size: 15 residues. Trimming removed 2 bases at V and 2 bases at J, with 10 bases between. CDR3 DNA sequence: TGTGCCATCAGTGAGGAGGGGGTAGGCAATCAGCCCCAGCATTTT. It codes for CAISEEGVGNQPQHF.

CDR3 nucleotide sequence: TGTGCCAGCAGTCGGGGACAGGGAAACATTCAGTACTTC. Its protein product is CASSRGQGNIQYF. The chain combines TRBV25-1 with TRBJ2-4; 9 nucleotides line up with TRBD1. The length of the CDR3 is 13 residues. V was pared by 5 bases and J by 6 bases, with 2 bases of the junction left unmatched. CDR1 is MGHDK and CDR2 is SYGVNS in the germline V gene. Full variable domain (rest looked up from reference TRBV25-1 and TRBJ2-4): EADIYQTPRYLVIGTGKKITLECSQTMGHDKMYWYQQDPGMELHLIHYSYGVNSTEKGDLSSESTVSRIRTEHFPLTLESARPSHTSQYLCASSRGQGNIQYFGAGTRLSVL.

This clone was recorded only once. The chain combines TRBV2 with TRBJ2-7; 7 bases match TRBD1. The CDR3 sequence is 13 residues long. With 8 bases clipped from V and 5 bases from J, the junction kept 9 bases outside the gene matches. CDR1 is SNHLY, CDR2 FYNNEI, per germline. CDR3 nucleotides: TGTGCCAGCGGTTATCGACAGGGCAACGAGCAGTACTTC. Translated, it gives CASGYRQGNEQYF.

This clone was counted a single time. The rearrangement uses TRBV5-4 and TRBJ1-1; TRBD1 is a possible D gene (5 bases). CDR1 is SGHNT and CDR2 is YYREEE in the germline V gene (reference sequence). V lost 4 bases and J 0 bases, leaving 13 bases between the germline ends. The CDR3 is 15 residues long. This CDR3 reads CASSGGEDLNTEAFF. CDR3 DNA: TGTGCCAGCAGCGGGGGGGAGGATTTGAACACTGAAGCTTTCTTT.

This clone was observed a few times. The chain uses TRBV27 and TRBJ1-2; D may be TRBD1 (5 bases). The CDR3 runs to 13 residues. Germline CDR1 is MNHEY and CDR2 is SMNVEV (reference sequence). V was trimmed by 3 bases and J by 8 bases, leaving 13 bases between them. CDR3 DNA sequence: TGTGCCAGCAGTTTCGGAGGGGTAGGGGGCTACACCTTC. Its translation: CASSFGGVGGYTF.

The chain couples TRBV27 to TRBJ1-6, with TRBD1 identical over 10 bases. CDR3 size: 16 residues. The V gene's germline CDR1 is MNHEY and CDR2 SMNVEV (reference sequence). The V segment lost 1 base and the J segment 12 bases; nucleotides outside the gene matches: 9. As DNA, the CDR3 is TGTGCCAGCAGTTTATTACCCGGACAGGGGGGAATACCCCTCCACTTT. It codes for CASSLLPGQGGIPLHF.

To note about this clone: The sample carries other DNA sequences with the same CDR3. The V gene is TRBV19, the J gene TRBJ2-7, with 10 nucleotides matching TRBD2. CDR3 length equals 14 residues. Germline CDR1 is LNHDA and CDR2 is SQIVND (reference sequence). The junction had 0 bases not matched to a gene; V was cut back by 4 bases and J by 0 bases. CDR3 bases: TGTGCCAGTAGTACTAGCGGGAGCTCCTACGAGCAGTACTTC. It specifies CASSTSGSSYEQYF.

This clone was observed a single time. The rearrangement joins TRBV7-3 to TRBJ2-5; no clear D gene. The germline CDR1 and CDR2 sequences are SGHTA and FQGTGA. The CDR3 consists of 13 residues. Trimming removed 5 bases from V and 3 bases from J, with 10 bases in between. The CDR3 sequence: CASSHGPEETQYF. The DNA of the CDR3 is TGTGCCAGCAGCCACGGTCCTGAAGAGACCCAGTACTTC.

The chain links TRBV18 to TRBJ2-7, with 9 nucleotides matching TRBD1. This CDR3 contains 16 residues. Trimming at V came to 3 bases and at J to 2 bases, leaving 8 bases not matched to a gene. In germline, CDR1 is KGHSH, CDR2 LQKENI. For the CDR3, the DNA is TGTGCCAGCTCACCCCCCGTAGGACAGGGGACCTACGAGCAGTACTTC. Translation gives CASSPPVGQGTYEQYF.

This chain links TRBV3-1 (or the pseudogene TRBV3-2) with TRBJ2-5; D is unresolved. Germline values: CDR1 LGHDT, CDR2 YNNKEL (reference sequence). Trimming stripped 0 bases from V and 5 bases from J, with 7 bases between. The CDR3 is 13 amino acids. The DNA for the CDR3 is TGTGCCAGCAGCCAAGAACGCGTTGAGACCCAGTACTTC. Translation: CASSQERVETQYF.

At least ten counts were recorded for this clone. The chain employs TRBV21-1 and TRBJ1-6; the DNA was not compared with TRBD1, the D call given in the table. TRBV21-1 is a pseudogene segment. The CDR3 has 13 residues. CDR3 nucleotide sequence: TGTGCCAGCAGCAAAGGGGGCAATTCACCCCTCCACTTT. Translated, it gives CASSKGGNSPLHF.

The V gene is TRBV27, the J gene TRBJ2-3; 11 positions agree with TRBD2. Trimming at V came to 6 bases and at J to 3 bases, leaving 8 bases not matched to a gene. The CDR3 is made up of 16 amino acids. The germline V gene encodes CDR1 MNHEY and CDR2 SMNVEV (reference sequence). This CDR3 reads CASRRSGGDWTDTQYF. The CDR3 nucleotides are TGTGCCAGCAGGCGTAGCGGGGGGGACTGGACAGATACGCAGTATTTT.

The rearrangement links TRBV5-5 to TRBJ1-4, with D maybe TRBD1 (5 bases). Trimming stripped 5 bases from V and 7 bases from J, with 12 bases between. The CDR3 has 13 amino acids. CDR1 is SGHKS, CDR2 YYEKEE, per germline (reference sequence). The CDR3 bases are TGTGCCAGCAGTAGAGTCGGGGGTGAAAAACTGTTTTTT. This gives the protein CASSRVGGEKLFF.

This sequence joins TRBV7-2 and TRBJ2-1; 10 bases are a match to TRBD2. With V trimmed by 2 bases and J by 2 bases, 3 bases remained unmatched. The CDR3 has 16 residues. Germline lookup yields CDR1 SGHTA and CDR2 FQGNSA. The CDR3 reads CASSLSSGSPYNEQFF. Written as DNA, the CDR3 is TGTGCCAGCAGCTTATCTAGCGGGAGTCCCTACAATGAGCAGTTCTTC.

The chain links TRBV28 to TRBJ2-7; D may be TRBD2 (6 bases). Trimming took off 2 bases at V and 4 bases at J, with 24 bases between the two ends. The CDR3 extends over 18 amino acids. In germline, CDR1 is MDHEN, CDR2 SYDVKM. This CDR3 is CASSLRGGLWAERYEQYF. For the CDR3, the DNA is TGTGCCAGCAGTTTAAGGGGAGGCCTGTGGGCCGAAAGGTACGAGCAGTACTTC.

This clone was seen only a few times. The rearrangement links TRBV2 to TRBJ2-7; TRBD1 agrees at 9 bases. CDR3 length equals 14 residues. Germline assignment: CDR1 SNHLY and CDR2 FYNNEI. V trimming: 0 bases; J trimming: 9 bases; junction bases outside the gene matches: 6. In DNA form, the CDR3 reads TGTGCCAGCAGTGAAGCGGGACAGGGTCGTTCGCAGTACTTC. This translates into CASSEAGQGRSQYF.

In its sample, this clone was seen once. V usage is TRBV13 and J usage is TRBJ2-7, with 7 bases matching TRBD1. Per germline, CDR1 PRHDT and CDR2 FYEKMQ (reference sequence). The CDR3 totals 15 residues. The J segment lost 2 bases and the V segment lost 5 bases, leaving 9 bases of the junction unmatched. The CDR3, as DNA: TGTGCCAGCAGCATCCGACAGGGTATGGCCTACGAGCAGTACTTC. This encodes CASSIRQGMAYEQYF.

The chain joins TRBV10-3 to TRBJ2-7; 7 bases agree with TRBD1. CDR1 ENHRY and CDR2 SYGVKD come from the germline V gene. The CDR3 consists of 12 residues. Trimming took 10 bases from V and 5 from J; bases not matched to a gene: 8. As DNA, the CDR3 is TGTGCCACTTCGACAGGGCCTGACGAGCAGTACTTC. It yields the protein CATSTGPDEQYF.

V usage is TRBV19 and J usage is TRBJ2-7; TRBD1 matches 9 bases. The CDR3 consists of 13 residues. V shed 5 bases, J shed 5 bases, and the junction held 4 bases outside the gene matches. CDR1 is LNHDA, CDR2 SQIVND, per germline (reference sequence). This CDR3 reads CASSLGQGNEQYF. CDR3 DNA sequence: TGTGCCAGTAGTCTGGGACAGGGAAACGAGCAGTACTTC.

V usage is TRBV6-2 or TRBV6-3 and J usage is TRBJ1-1; 7 bases are shared with TRBD1. The CDR3 totals 15 residues. The V gene's germline CDR1 is MNHEY and CDR2 SVGEGT. Losses at the gene ends were 6 bases for V and 5 bases for J; bases not matched to a gene: 12. This CDR3 reads CASSQTSTGRTEAFF. CDR3 nucleotide sequence: TGTGCCAGCAGCCAAACTTCGACAGGGAGGACTGAAGCTTTCTTT.

The rearrangement joins TRBV5-6 to TRBJ1-3, with D uncertain. The germline V gene has CDR1 SGHDT and CDR2 YYEEEE. The CDR3 contains 15 residues. Trimming cost V 4 bases and J 2 bases, with 13 bases left between them. The chain's CDR3 is CASSADFETGNTIYF. The CDR3 DNA follows: TGTGCCAGCAGCGCGGACTTCGAGACTGGAAACACCATATATTTT.

V and J are TRBV7-2 and TRBJ1-1; weak D call: TRBD1 (5 bases). The V end lost 7 bases, the J end lost 7 bases, and 19 bases lay between the germline ends. CDR1 and CDR2 from the germline V gene are SGHTA and FQGNSA. The CDR3 extends over 14 amino acids. DNA for the CDR3: TGTGCCAGCACCCAAAATCGGGGGGGGAGTGAAGCTTTCTTT. Encoded protein: CASTQNRGGSEAFF. Filled out from reference TRBV7-2 and TRBJ1-1, the complete variable domain reads GAGVSQSPSNKVTEKGKDVELRCDPISGHTALYWYRQSLGQGLEFLIYFQGNSAPDKSGLPSDRFSAERTGGSVSTLTIQRTQQEDSAVYLCASTQNRGGSEAFFGQGTRLTVV.

This clone was counted only a few times. This sequence joins TRBV11-2 and TRBJ2-5; D is possibly TRBD1 (5 bases). The V gene's germline CDR1 is SGHAT and CDR2 FQNNGV. Trimming stripped 0 bases from V and 1 base from J, with 9 bases between. The CDR3 is 15 amino acids. The CDR3 reads CASSLDLTVQETQYF. DNA of the CDR3: TGTGCCAGCAGCTTAGATCTGACAGTCCAAGAGACCCAGTACTTC.

This chain joins TRBV6-5 and TRBJ2-7; D is perhaps TRBD1 (6 bases). Trimming removed 6 bases from V and 0 bases from J, with 12 bases in between. This CDR3 is built from 14 residues. Looked up from germline, CDR1 is MNHEY and CDR2 is SVGAGI. The CDR3 DNA is TGTGCCAGCAGCCGAACAGGGAGCTCCTACGAGCAGTACTTC. Protein product: CASSRTGSSYEQYF.

The rearrangement joins TRBV18 to TRBJ2-1, with D perhaps matching TRBD2 (6 bases). Trimming pared 6 bases from V and 0 bases from J, leaving 12 bases between. The CDR3 runs 15 residues. CDR1 and CDR2 (germline): KGHSH, LQKENI. In DNA form, the CDR3 reads TGTGCCAGCTCCCCTAACGGGGGCTCCTACAATGAGCAGTTCTTC. The encoded protein is CASSPNGGSYNEQFF.

The chain couples TRBV19 to TRBJ1-2, with 8 bases fitting TRBD1. CDR3 size: 14 residues. The V and J ends lost 5 bases and 5 bases, in that order; junction bases with no gene match: 7. Germline CDR1 is LNHDA and CDR2 is SQIVND (reference sequence). Here the CDR3 reads CASSQQGARYGYTF. The CDR3, as DNA: TGTGCCAGTAGTCAGCAGGGGGCCCGGTATGGCTACACCTTC. Complete variable domain (other parts from reference TRBV19 and TRBJ1-2): DGGITQSPKYLFRKEGQNVTLSCEQNLNHDAMYWYRQDPGQGLRLIYYSQIVNDFQKGDIAEGYSVSREKKESFPLTVTSAQKNPTAFYLCASSQQGARYGYTFGSGTRLTVV.

This clone is a singleton in its sample. One end of the junction varies from germline; a read error may be responsible. The genes are TRBV7-7 and TRBJ2-5, with TRBD2 matching over 7 bases. There are 15 residues in the CDR3. CDR1 is SSHAT, CDR2 FNYEAQ, per germline (reference sequence). CDR3 region: CASSLAPSGQETQYF. As DNA, the CDR3 is TGTGCTAGCAGCTTAGCCCCTAGCGGCCAAGAGACCCAGTACTTC. Complete variable domain (other parts from reference TRBV7-7 and TRBJ2-5): GAGVSQSPRYKVTKRGQDVTLRCDPISSHATLYWYQQALGQGPEFLTYFNYEAQPDKSGLPSDRFSAERPEGSISTLTIQRTEQRDSAMYRCASSLAPSGQETQYFGPGTRLLVL.

The chain combines TRBV7-3 with TRBJ2-5; a possible D gene is TRBD2 (6 bases). V was cut by 2 bases and J by 4 bases, with 8 bases left in between. This CDR3 has 13 residues. Germline values: CDR1 SGHTA, CDR2 FQGTGA. This chain's CDR3 is CASSLGGRETQYF. CDR3 nucleotide sequence: TGTGCCAGCAGCTTAGGAGGGAGAGAGACCCAGTACTTC.